This TCR beta chain was found in a study of PD-1 blockade in mismatch repair-deficient tumors listed by TCRdb under 2017. About the full investigation: Between September 2013 and late 2016, 86 consecutive patients with about 11 mismatch repair-deficient cancer types, all previously treated and progressing, were enrolled in the trial. Tumor-associated T cell clones in the peripheral blood of patients responding to PD-1 blockade were tracked using deep sequencing of TCR CDR3 regions.

From its cysteine to its phenylalanine, the CDR3 spans 13 amino acids. Of the read, only the CDR3 DNA is kept; its 39 bases are in frame from base 1. The germline V gene sets CDR1 to MDHEN and CDR2 to SYDVKM. The junction shows trimming of 11 bases on V and 4 bases on J, and the gene matches do not reach 11 bases of it. For every enrolled patient, mismatch repair deficiency was confirmed by either polymerase chain reaction or immunohistochemistry. A few patients who responded to pembrolizumab therapy underwent TCR sequencing. The phase II trial prospectively evaluated PD-1 blockade with pembrolizumab in advanced mismatch repair-deficient cancers, independent of tissue of origin. Peripheral blood T cell samples were serially collected before and at multiple times after PD-1 blockade was started. The timing of each blood sample was reported as weeks after the first dose of pembrolizumab. On the study overall, not on this receptor specifically: Tumor-resident clones, often undetectable in blood before treatment, expanded rapidly after pembrolizumab and then contracted, generally before radiologic responses.

This clone was seen more than once but under ten times. Its cognate antigen has yet to be identified. Within one base of it there is no much larger clone, and no base qualities were kept. The library was built by means of the immunoSEQ multiplex PCR assay. As stored in TCRdb, this immuneACCESS dataset retains in-frame rearrangements with V and J assigned. A fraction of the clones does not appear; measured against another copy, unresolved V genes explain less than half of the discrepancy, and the remainder lacks a known reason. Here the sample has about 39,000 clones; approximately 80% occur a single time. Clones ranked in the top ten supply 0.9% to 1.2% of the sample.

The sample here was PBMCs, taken roughly 40 weeks after starting pembrolizumab. This receptor chain uses TRBV28 and TRBJ2-7, and 7 bases in between align with TRBD1. This clonotype originated in an adult with mismatch repair-deficient cancer. The CDR3 protein: CASVGTEGYEQYF. The base sequence is TGTGCCTCCGTCGGGACAGAGGGATACGAGCAGTACTTC.